This T cell receptor (beta chain) emerged from a study of shared clonotypes between healthy human individuals. Study-wide context: Three plates were used per donor for CD4 naive, three for CD4 memory, two for CD8 naive and one for CD8 memory.

Study findings and constraints: Clonotypes not shared had lower generation probabilities than those common to all four donors. Estimated richness values were generally larger in naive subsets than in memory subsets.

Profiled with immunoSEQ multiplex PCR; TCRdb holds only in-frame clones, not every one. The sample has more than 550,000 clones, roughly 88% seen once. CD45RO+ cells plus CCR7-negative CD45RA+ TemRA cells formed CD8 memory. The sample holds one count of this clone. Its antigen is currently unknown. The clonotype comes from a man aged 18 to 30 in good health. Some clones in this sample may be carry-over from other donors' samples. Sequencing used memory CD8+ T cells from PBMCs. Subset specified: CD45RO+ cells pooled with CCR7-negative TemRA cells.

CDR3: CASSQERILTDTQYF. CDR3 bases: TGTGCCAGCAGCCAGGAGCGGATACTCACAGATACGCAGTATTTT. The V gene is TRBV7-9, the J gene TRBJ2-3, with D possibly TRBD2 on 5 matching bases. The CDR3 is made up of 15 amino acids. V lost 5 bases and J 2 bases, leaving 14 bases between the germline ends. Germline CDR1 reads SEHNR; CDR2 reads FQNEAQ (reference sequence).